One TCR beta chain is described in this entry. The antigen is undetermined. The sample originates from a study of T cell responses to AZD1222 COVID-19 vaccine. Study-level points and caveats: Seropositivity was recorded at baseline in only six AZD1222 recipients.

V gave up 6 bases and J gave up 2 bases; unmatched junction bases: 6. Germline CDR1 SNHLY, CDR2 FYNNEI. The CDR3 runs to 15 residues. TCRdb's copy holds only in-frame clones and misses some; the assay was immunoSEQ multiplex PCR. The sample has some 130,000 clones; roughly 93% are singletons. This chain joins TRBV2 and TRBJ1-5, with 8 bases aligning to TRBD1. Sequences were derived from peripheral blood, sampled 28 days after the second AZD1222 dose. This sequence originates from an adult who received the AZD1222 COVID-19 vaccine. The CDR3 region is CASRGGTGGNQPQHF. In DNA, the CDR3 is TGTGCCAGCAGGGGCGGGACAGGAGGCAATCAGCCCCAGCATTTT.